This TCR beta chain was sequenced in a study of early T cells in non-severe SARS-CoV-2 infection. Across the whole study: The sequenced material was bulk RNA from unsorted whole blood, and its chains were unpaired. Findings of the study overall: Matching against VDJdb likely underestimated virus-specific expansions, favoring anti-spike CD8.

The CDR3 has 15 residues. Trimming pared 0 bases from V and 5 bases from J, leaving 11 bases between. Germline CDR1 and CDR2: LGHDT and YNNKEL (reference sequence). Only a few counts were recorded for this clonotype. Its antigen is not known. cDNA molecules, individually, were tagged with unique molecular identifiers. Via MiXCR, TCRdb re-called the 5' RACE reads, giving one row per CDR3 protein. The sample shows around 50,000 distinct CDR3 sequences, approximately 13% of them seen only once. The chain uses TRBV3-1 and TRBJ2-1; a possible D gene is TRBD2 (5 bases). The sequenced sample was whole blood. The receptor's source is an adult who was a healthcare worker with PCR-confirmed SARS-CoV-2 infection or an uninfected control (not recorded which). The DNA of the CDR3 is TGTGCCAGCAGCCAAGATCCCGGGGAAGACAATGAGCAGTTCTTC. As protein: CASSQDPGEDNEQFF.